This T cell receptor (beta chain) was captured in a study of shared clonotypes between healthy human individuals. This clone was seen only a few times. The donor population consisted of healthy HIV-negative adults with no recent acute infections or vaccinations. Caucasian adults residing in Nashville, Tennessee made up all the donors. Germline trimming cut 4 bases from V and 6 bases from J; bases unmatched to any gene: 8. The CDR3 covers 14 residues. Germline-derived CDR1 and CDR2 are SGHRS and YFSETQ. In replicate PCRs of unsorted PBMC, approximately 0.3 ug DNA, tens of thousands of T cell genomes, was used. Ten immunoSEQ deep assay plates were used by the authors to sequence unsorted PBMC DNA. Using immunoSEQ multiplex PCR, the repertoire was profiled, and TCRdb retains in-frame clones only, with some absent. The sample records about 490,000 clones, over 65% being singletons.

The V gene is TRBV5-1, the J gene TRBJ2-7, with 9 positions matching TRBD1. This TCR derives from a woman in her thirties or forties in good health. Some clones in this sample may be carry-over from other donors' samples. Sequencing was carried out using PBMCs. The CDR3 DNA reads TGCGCCAGCAGCGCCGATACAGGGGGCCGCGAGCAGTACTTC. Amino acid sequence: CASSADTGGREQYF.